Below are 27 T cell receptor beta chains sequenced from a single sample in a study of blood T cell repertoires in COVID-19. Here immunoSEQ multiplex PCR was the method, and the copy in TCRdb shows in-frame clones only, minus some. The sample yields approximately 200,000 clones, about 80% seen once. The sequenced sample consisted of peripheral blood. The receptor set was obtained from a woman in her forties or fifties with acute or convalescent COVID-19.

The chain combines TRBV3-1 (or the pseudogene TRBV3-2) with TRBJ2-3; D is unresolved. The CDR3 is made up of 12 amino acids. V lost 4 bases and J 6 bases, leaving 8 bases between the germline ends. Germline loops: CDR1 LGHDT, CDR2 YNNKEL (reference sequence). As DNA, the CDR3 is TGTGCCAGCAGCCTATCTAGGGATACGCAGTATTTT. As protein: CASSLSRDTQYF.

This chain uses TRBV5-1 with TRBJ1-1, with D hard to call. Trimming pared 0 bases from V and 9 bases from J, leaving 15 bases between. Germline-derived CDR1 and CDR2 are SGHRS and YFSETQ. This CDR3 comprises 14 residues. The CDR3 reads CASSLEVMQSQAFF. Here the CDR3 DNA reads TGCGCCAGCAGCTTGGAAGTGATGCAGTCCCAAGCTTTCTTT. Based on the CDR3 plus reference TRBV5-1 and TRBJ1-1, the full variable domain is KAGVTQTPRYLIKTRGQQVTLSCSPISGHRSVSWYQQTPGQGLQFLFEYFSETQRNKGNFPGRFSGRQFSNSRSEMNVSTLELGDSALYLCASSLEVMQSQAFFGQGTRLTVV.

The V and J genes are TRBV5-1 and TRBJ2-7, with D maybe TRBD1 (5 bases). The V end lost 6 bases, the J end lost 1 base, and 17 bases lay between the germline ends. This CDR3 contains 15 residues. CDR1 is SGHRS, CDR2 YFSETQ, per germline. The CDR3: CASTPVVAGSYEQYF. The CDR3 DNA sequence: TGCGCCAGCACGCCGGTCGTGGCAGGGTCCTACGAGCAGTACTTC.

The genes are TRBV6-5 and TRBJ2-3, with D unclear. CDR3 size: 15 residues. Germline V gene sequence: CDR1 MNHEY, CDR2 SVGAGI. V lost 0 bases and J 1 base, leaving 8 bases between the germline ends. Here the CDR3 reads CASSYSYRGTDTQYF. In DNA form, the CDR3 reads TGTGCCAGCAGTTACTCGTATCGAGGCACAGATACGCAGTATTTT.

The chain joins TRBV7-8 to TRBJ2-7; D not certain. The CDR3 consists of 12 residues. The V and J ends lost 5 bases and 4 bases respectively, with 9 bases between them. Germline CDR1 reads SGHVS; CDR2 reads FQNEAQ. DNA of the CDR3: TGTGCCAGCAGCCCCCAAATTTACGAGCAGTACTTC. Its translation is CASSPQIYEQYF.

CDR3 nucleotide sequence: TGCGCCAGCAGCTTATACAGGGGAAGGTCTGAAGCTTTCTTT. This gives the protein CASSLYRGRSEAFF. This rearrangement joins TRBV5-1 to TRBJ1-1; 7 bases match TRBD1. The CDR3 loop spans 14 amino acids. Germline CDR1 SGHRS, CDR2 YFSETQ. Trimming took 2 bases from V and 6 from J; bases not matched to a gene: 7.

The chain is built from TRBV2 and TRBJ1-6; the D gene is possibly TRBD1 (5 bases). CDR1 and CDR2 from the germline V gene are SNHLY and FYNNEI. V dropped 2 bases and J dropped 10 bases, with 12 bases sitting between them. The CDR3 covers 14 residues. The CDR3 loop reads CASSERGRGSPLHF. The DNA of the CDR3 is TGTGCCAGCAGTGAACGGGGGAGGGGATCACCCCTCCACTTT.

This chain uses TRBV11-2 with TRBJ2-3; 7 positions agree with TRBD1. V was pared by 6 bases and J by 6 bases, with 12 bases of the junction left unmatched. The germline gives CDR1 SGHAT, CDR2 FQNNGV. The CDR3 extends over 15 amino acids. DNA of the CDR3: TGTGCCAGCAGTTTAACAGGGGAACAGGTGGATACGCAGTATTTT. Protein sequence: CASSLTGEQVDTQYF.

The rearrangement joins TRBV5-6 to TRBJ2-1; 10 bases fit TRBD2. V lost 4 bases and J lost 3; bases outside the gene matches: 4. The CDR3 extends over 15 amino acids. Germline V gives CDR1 SGHDT, CDR2 YYEEEE. The CDR3 coding sequence is TGTGCCAGCAGCAACCTAGCGGGAGTCTACAATGAGCAGTTCTTC. Translation gives CASSNLAGVYNEQFF.

The chain combines TRBV15 with TRBJ1-2, with 7 bases fitting TRBD1. The J segment lost 6 bases and the V segment lost 1 base, leaving 5 bases of the junction unmatched. The germline CDR1 and CDR2 sequences are LNHNV and YYDKDF (reference sequence). There are 14 residues in the CDR3. The CDR3 nucleotides read TGTGCCACCAGCAGAGGCGGGACAGCCGATGGCTACACCTTC. Translating gives CATSRGGTADGYTF.

The chain employs TRBV28 and TRBJ1-1; 10 bases are shared with TRBD1. CDR1 and CDR2 (germline): MDHEN, SYDVKM. The CDR3 loop spans 14 amino acids. Trimming removed 6 bases from V and 4 bases from J; junction bases left unmatched: 5. The CDR3 spells CASRGQGRGTEAFF. The CDR3 bases are TGTGCCAGCAGGGGACAGGGGCGGGGCACTGAAGCTTTCTTT.

V and J are TRBV19 and TRBJ1-1; D gene unclear. The CDR3 totals 17 residues. Trimming took 3 bases from V and 3 from J, leaving 20 bases between them. Per the germline V gene, CDR1 is LNHDA and CDR2 is SQIVND (reference sequence). In DNA, the CDR3 is TGTGCCAGTAGTATTTGCACAACCCGGACTCAATACACTGAAGCTTTCTTT. This encodes CASSICTTRTQYTEAFF.

V and J are TRBV28 and TRBJ2-2; 10 positions agree with TRBD1. The trim removed 5 bases at V and 3 bases at J, leaving 6 bases unmatched. Germline CDR1 is MDHEN and CDR2 is SYDVKM. The CDR3 is made up of 16 amino acids. The CDR3 coding sequence is TGTGCCAGCAGTCACGACAGGGGGCTGGACACCGGGGAGCTGTTTTTT. Translated: CASSHDRGLDTGELFF.

The CDR3, as DNA: TGTGCCTGGAGTGTACTCCGATTAAGCTCCTATAATTCACCCCTCCACTTT. It codes for CAWSVLRLSSYNSPLHF. The chain carries TRBV30 and TRBJ1-6; D remains ambiguous. CDR3 length equals 17 residues. The germline CDR1 and CDR2 sequences are GTSNPN and SVGIG (reference sequence). The germline V and J ends were trimmed by 0 bases and 0 bases, with 12 bases remaining between them.

The V and J genes are TRBV20-1 and TRBJ2-2; TRBD2 is a possible D gene (6 bases). The CDR3 contains 14 residues. The germline CDR1 and CDR2 sequences are DFQATT and SNEGSKA (reference sequence). The V end lost 3 bases, the J end lost 1 base, and 9 bases lay between the germline ends. CDR3 residues: CSASSGWNTGELFF. Here the CDR3 DNA reads TGCAGTGCTAGTAGCGGATGGAACACCGGGGAGCTGTTTTTT.

This clone was detected only a few times. The CDR3 loop is CASSQPTGLFNANEKLFF. CDR3 coding DNA: TGCGCCAGCAGCCAGCCGACAGGGCTTTTTAACGCTAATGAAAAACTGTTTTTT. The chain joins TRBV4-1 to TRBJ1-4; 7 nucleotides line up with TRBD1. Germline V lookup: CDR1 MGHRA, CDR2 YSYEKL. The CDR3 is 18 residues long. Trimming removed 3 bases from V and 3 bases from J; junction bases left unmatched: 13.

The rearrangement uses TRBV7-6 and TRBJ1-6; no clear D gene. Germline V gives CDR1 SGHVS, CDR2 FNYEAQ. V was cut by 6 bases and J by 0 bases, with 12 bases left in between. The CDR3 has 16 amino acids. CDR3 region: CASRRDWSSYNSPLHF. The CDR3 DNA reads as TGTGCCAGCAGGAGAGATTGGAGCTCCTATAATTCACCCCTCCACTTT.

The rearrangement links TRBV5-4 to TRBJ1-3; TRBD1 might be the D (5 bases). Between the trimmed V and J ends, which lost 4 bases and 0 bases, there was a span of 11 bases. CDR3 size: 15 residues. CDR1 and CDR2 from the germline V gene are SGHNT and YYREEE (reference sequence). The CDR3 coding sequence is TGTGCCAGCAGCATTGCAGGGCCCTCTGGAAACACCATATATTTT. It encodes CASSIAGPSGNTIYF.

The CDR3 sequence is CASSENGVEKLFF. For the CDR3, the DNA is TGTGCCAGCAGCGAAAACGGTGTAGAAAAACTGTTTTTT. V is TRBV7-2 and J is TRBJ1-4; D gene ambiguous. The CDR3 runs to 13 residues. Germline V gene data show CDR1 as SGHTA and CDR2 as FQGNSA. The V and J ends lost 5 bases and 8 bases respectively, with 12 bases between them.

The chain uses TRBV6-5 and TRBJ2-1; D is perhaps TRBD2 (6 bases). Germline CDR1 is MNHEY and CDR2 is SVGAGI. The CDR3 is 14 amino acids. The V gene lost 7 bases and the J gene lost 7 bases, with 17 bases spanning the gap. DNA of the CDR3: TGTGCCAGCAACCGACCGGCTAGCGCGAATGAGCAGTTCTTC. Its translation is CASNRPASANEQFF.

CDR3 nucleotide sequence: TGTGCCAGTAGTACGCAAGCAACCGGGACAGGTGGCGAGCAGTACTTC. Amino acid sequence: CASSTQATGTGGEQYF. The chain is built from TRBV19 and TRBJ2-7, with 8 bases fitting TRBD1. Trimming took 4 bases from V and 6 from J; bases not matched to a gene: 14. The CDR3 consists of 16 residues. Per the germline V gene, CDR1 is LNHDA and CDR2 is SQIVND (reference sequence).

This chain links TRBV18 with TRBJ2-5, with D tentatively TRBD1 (6 bases). Trimming removed 2 bases from V and 4 bases from J, with 8 bases in between. The germline gives CDR1 KGHSH, CDR2 LQKENI. The CDR3 has 13 residues. The DNA of the CDR3 is TGTGCCAGCTCACCAATAGGGGGAGAGACCCAGTACTTC. Its protein product is CASSPIGGETQYF.

The chain carries TRBV7-9 and TRBJ2-5; tentative D call: TRBD1 (6 bases). V lost 5 bases and J 3 bases, leaving 16 bases between the germline ends. Looked up from germline, CDR1 is SEHNR and CDR2 is FQNEAQ (reference sequence). The CDR3 is 15 amino acids. The CDR3, as DNA: TGTGCCAGCAGCCCGAGGGGGATCTCGGAAGAGACCCAGTACTTC. It specifies CASSPRGISEETQYF.

The genes are TRBV2 and TRBJ2-1, with D possibly being TRBD1 (6 bases). This CDR3 spans 13 amino acids. Looked up from germline, CDR1 is SNHLY and CDR2 is FYNNEI. The V end lost 6 bases, the J end lost 7 bases, and 13 bases lay between the germline ends. DNA of the CDR3: TGTGCCAGCAGCCTCGGCAGGGGTAATGAGCAGTTCTTC. It translates to CASSLGRGNEQFF.

The chain carries TRBV6-5 and TRBJ1-6; D ambiguous. Germline values: CDR1 MNHEY, CDR2 SVGAGI. Trimming shortened V by 6 bases and J by 0 bases, and 6 bases separated the two germline ends. This CDR3 has 14 residues. DNA of the CDR3: TGTGCCAGCAGCTCCCGCTCCTATAATTCACCCCTCCACTTT. Encoded protein: CASSSRSYNSPLHF.

The chain uses TRBV2 and TRBJ1-2; perhaps TRBD1 as D (5 bases). V shed 2 bases and J shed 2 bases, with 12 bases lying between them. The germline gives CDR1 SNHLY, CDR2 FYNNEI. There are 15 residues in the CDR3. The chain's CDR3 is CASSERSGSNYGYTF. The CDR3 bases are TGTGCCAGCAGTGAACGGTCAGGGTCCAACTATGGCTACACCTTC.

The chain carries TRBV7-8 and TRBJ2-5; D not certain. The V end was cut by 1 base, the J end by 3 bases, with 3 bases between. Germline lookup yields CDR1 SGHVS and CDR2 FQNEAQ. The CDR3 is made up of 12 amino acids. DNA of the CDR3: TGTGCCAGCAGCTTAGTAAAAGAGACCCAGTACTTC. Translation gives CASSLVKETQYF.